Shown below are 2 T cell receptor beta chains from a single sample sequenced in a study of neurological immune-mediated disorders. TCRdb re-derived calls from the 5' RACE reads in MiXCR, one entry per CDR3 protein. The table shows more than 35,000 distinct CDR3 sequences, with roughly 6.3% occurring only once. The sample consisted of CD4+ T cells from blood. The receptors originated from a woman aged 35 to 49 in good health.

This clonotype was seen repeatedly, ten times or more. V is TRBV2 and J is TRBJ1-1; the D gene is possibly TRBD1 (6 bases). This CDR3 spans 15 amino acids. Trimming shortened V by 5 bases and J by 3 bases, and 16 bases separated the two germline ends. Looked up from germline, CDR1 is SNHLY and CDR2 is FYNNEI. CDR3 bases: TGTGCCAGCAGTTTTTGGGGCGGGGGGCACACTGAAGCTTTCTTT. Translating gives CASSFWGGGHTEAFF.

In this sample, this clonotype turned up many times. This may arise from a read error, as a much more abundant clone is one base away. The CDR3 nucleotides are TGCGCCAGCATAGAGGACATAGACCTTAACACCAGGGAGCTGTTTTTT. This codes for CASIEDIDLNTRELFF. This chain joins TRBV5-1 and TRBJ2-2, with a possible D match to TRBD1 (5 bases). Germline assignment: CDR1 SGHRS and CDR2 YFSETQ. The CDR3 has 16 residues.